The clone carrying this T cell receptor beta chain showed up just once. The Seattle site enrolled patients during active infection and followed them longitudinally. This specimen comes from a study of blood T cell repertoires in COVID-19. V lost 2 bases and J lost 4; bases outside the gene matches: 7. Germline-derived CDR1 and CDR2 are KGHDR and SFDVKD. The CDR3 covers 16 residues. Some clones are missing from TCRdb's copy, which holds only in-frame ones; the method was immunoSEQ multiplex PCR. This table has approximately 300,000 clones, around nine tenths appearing once. The clonotype comes from a woman aged 30 to 39 with COVID-19, enrolled during active disease. The source material was peripheral blood. The rearrangement links TRBV24-1 to TRBJ2-5; 9 bases align to TRBD2. CDR3 region: CATSDSGLAPRETQYF. The DNA for the CDR3 is TGTGCCACCAGTGATTCGGGACTAGCCCCCCGAGAGACCCAGTACTTC.